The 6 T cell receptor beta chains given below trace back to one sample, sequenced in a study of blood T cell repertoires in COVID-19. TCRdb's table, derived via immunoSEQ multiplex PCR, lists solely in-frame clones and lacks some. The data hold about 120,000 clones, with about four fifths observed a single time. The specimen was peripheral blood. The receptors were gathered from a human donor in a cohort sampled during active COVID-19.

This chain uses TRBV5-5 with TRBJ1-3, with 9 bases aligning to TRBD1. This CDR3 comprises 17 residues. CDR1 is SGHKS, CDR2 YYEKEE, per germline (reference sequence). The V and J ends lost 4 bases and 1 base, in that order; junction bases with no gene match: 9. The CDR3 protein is CASSIVQGAKSGNTIYF. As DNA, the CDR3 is TGTGCCAGCAGCATCGTACAGGGGGCGAAATCTGGAAACACCATATATTTT.

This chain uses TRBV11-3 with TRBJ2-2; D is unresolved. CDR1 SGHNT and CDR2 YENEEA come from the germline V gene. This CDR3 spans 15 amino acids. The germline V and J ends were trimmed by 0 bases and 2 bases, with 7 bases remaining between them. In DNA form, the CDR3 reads TGTGCCAGCAGCTTAGAGGGCCCCAACACCGGGGAGCTGTTTTTT. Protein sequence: CASSLEGPNTGELFF.

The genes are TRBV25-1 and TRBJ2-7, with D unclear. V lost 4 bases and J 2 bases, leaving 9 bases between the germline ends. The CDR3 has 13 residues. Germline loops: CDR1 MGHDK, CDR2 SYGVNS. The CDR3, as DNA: TGTGCCAGCAGTGGGAGTCCTACCTACGAGCAGTACTTC. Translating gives CASSGSPTYEQYF.

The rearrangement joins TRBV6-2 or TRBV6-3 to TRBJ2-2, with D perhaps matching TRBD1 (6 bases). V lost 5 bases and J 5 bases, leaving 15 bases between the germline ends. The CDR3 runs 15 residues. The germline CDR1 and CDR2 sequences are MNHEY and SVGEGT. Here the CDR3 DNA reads TGTGCCAGCAGTGGATGGACAGATACAACCGGGGAGCTGTTTTTT. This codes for CASSGWTDTTGELFF.

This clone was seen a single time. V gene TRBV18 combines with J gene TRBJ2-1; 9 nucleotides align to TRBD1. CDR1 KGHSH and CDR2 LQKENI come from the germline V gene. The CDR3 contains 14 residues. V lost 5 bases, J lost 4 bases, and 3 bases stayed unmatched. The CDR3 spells CASSGQGLYNEQFF. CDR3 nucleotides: TGTGCCAGCTCAGGACAGGGGTTGTACAATGAGCAGTTCTTC. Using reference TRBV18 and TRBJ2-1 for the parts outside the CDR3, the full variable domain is NAGVMQNPRHLVRRRGQEARLRCSPMKGHSHVYWYRQLPEEGLKFMVYLQKENIIDESGMPKERFSAEFPKEGPSILRIQQVVRGDSAAYFCASSGQGLYNEQFFGPGTRLTVL.

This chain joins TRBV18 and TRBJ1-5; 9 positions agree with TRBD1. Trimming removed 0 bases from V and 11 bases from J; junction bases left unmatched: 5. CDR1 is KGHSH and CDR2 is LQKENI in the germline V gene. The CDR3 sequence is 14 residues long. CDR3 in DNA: TGTGCCAGCTCACCACCTATAGGACAGGGGTCCCAGCATTTT. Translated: CASSPPIGQGSQHF.